This is a list of T cell receptor beta chains from one sample in a study of response to subunit inactivated influenza vaccine. TCRdb reprocessed the RT-PCR reads with MiXCR, giving one entry per CDR3 protein. The table shows 450,000 to 600,000 distinct CDR3 sequences, with 16% occurring only once. Sequences were derived from CD4+ T cells sorted from PBMCs, sampled less than 30 months after vaccination. The origin of the receptors is a man aged 50 to 69 who received an inactivated influenza vaccine. Each CDR3 is given with its conserved first and last residue. Fields, in order: V gene, D gene, clone size, J gene, CDR3 protein, CDR3 DNA. The D gene is left open where the match is weak. A row's size may be missing; if present it is once, few, many or a size class.

>TRBV15|TRBD2|many|TRBJ2-3
CATAGDTDTQYF
TGTGCCACCGCGGGAGACACAGATACGCAGTATTTT
>TRBV20-1|-|few|TRBJ2-4
CSAPDFTNIAKNIQYF
TGCAGTGCCCCGGACTTCACTAACATAGCCAAAAACATTCAGTACTTC
>TRBV28|-|few|TRBJ2-7
CASSSRKTYVFYEQYF
TGTGCCAGCAGTTCGCGCAAGACGTACGTTTTCTACGAGCAGTACTTC
>TRBV20-1|TRBD2|few|TRBJ2-1
CSAHRGGSSNEQFF
TGCAGTGCGCACCGGGGGGGCAGTTCGAATGAGCAGTTCTTC
>TRBV4-3|TRBD1|few|TRBJ2-7
CASSLDDDRAYEQYF
TGCGCCAGCAGCCTGGATGATGACAGGGCCTACGAGCAGTACTTC
>TRBV28|-|-|TRBJ2-7
CASSLSGREQYF
TGTGCCAGCAGTTTGTCCGGTAGGGAGCAGTACTTC
>TRBV10-3|-|-|TRBJ2-3
CAIRVGVTDTQYF
TGTGCCATCAGGGTGGGTGTCACAGATACGCAGTATTTT
>TRBV12-3/TRBV12-4|-|-|TRBJ1-3
CASNPRFSGNTIYF
TGTGCCAGCAACCCGAGGTTCTCTGGAAACACCATATATTTT
>TRBV20-1|TRBD2|few|TRBJ2-1
CSAISGSSYNEQFF
TGCAGTGCTATTAGCGGGAGCTCCTACAATGAGCAGTTCTTC
>TRBV10-2|-|-|TRBJ2-1
CASREQGTLLVEQFF
TGCGCCAGCAGGGAGCAGGGGACCCTTTTGGTTGAGCAGTTCTTC
>TRBV20-1|TRBD2|many|TRBJ2-1
CSAGPPSGVFGEQFF
TGCAGTGCTGGCCCTCCTAGCGGGGTCTTCGGGGAGCAGTTCTTC
>TRBV20-1|-|few|TRBJ2-7
CSASDIDDYEQYF
TGCAGTGCTAGTGATATTGACGACTACGAGCAGTACTTC
>TRBV29-1|TRBD2|few|TRBJ2-7
CSARAGPSSYEQYF
TGCAGCGCCCGAGCGGGGCCGAGCTCCTACGAGCAGTACTTC
>TRBV6-2/TRBV6-3|TRBD1|-|TRBJ2-5
CASSYRGQAYETQYF
TGTGCCAGCAGTTACCGTGGACAGGCCTATGAGACCCAGTACTTC
>TRBV12-3/TRBV12-4|-|few|TRBJ1-5
CASSARNFQPQHF
TGTGCCAGCAGTGCGAGGAACTTTCAGCCCCAGCATTTT
>TRBV4-2|-|many|TRBJ2-7
CASSQDLVRSYEQYF
TGTGCCAGCAGCCAAGATCTAGTAAGGTCCTACGAGCAGTACTTC
>TRBV6-2/TRBV6-3|-|-|TRBJ2-2
CASSHGRGELFF
TGTGCCAGCAGCCACGGGCGGGGGGAGCTGTTTTTT
>TRBV20-1|-|few|TRBJ2-3
CSARGGASTDTQYF
TGCAGTGCTAGAGGGGGGGCCAGCACAGATACGCAGTATTTT
>TRBV5-8|-|-|TRBJ1-4
CASSLTGQQGNEKLFF
TGTGCCAGCAGCTTGACCGGACAGCAGGGTAATGAAAAACTGTTTTTT
>TRBV5-5|TRBD1|-|TRBJ2-5
CASSLSLTGGAETQYF
TGTGCCAGCAGCTTGTCCCTGACAGGGGGCGCGGAGACCCAGTACTTC
>TRBV7-9|TRBD2|many|TRBJ2-3
CASSRTSGGALADTQYF
TGTGCCAGCAGCCGGACTAGCGGGGGGGCTTTGGCCGATACGCAGTATTTT
>TRBV6-5|-|few|TRBJ2-3
CASSYGRDPGTDTQYF
TGTGCCAGCAGCTACGGCCGGGATCCAGGCACAGATACGCAGTATTTT
>TRBV20-1|-|few|TRBJ2-7
CSARPQGYEQYF
TGCAGTGCTAGGCCTCAGGGGTACGAGCAGTACTTC
>TRBV20-1|-|-|TRBJ1-5
CSANQWGGTSSNQPQHF
TGCAGTGCTAACCAGTGGGGCGGGACATCGAGCAATCAGCCCCAGCATTTT
>TRBV4-3|-|few|TRBJ2-1
CASSPAQGPEQFF
TGCGCCAGCAGCCCAGCTCAGGGACCTGAGCAGTTCTTC
>TRBV10-3|-|-|TRBJ2-5
CAISEALQETQYF
TGTGCCATCAGTGAGGCGCTCCAAGAGACCCAGTACTTC
>TRBV11-2|-|-|TRBJ1-6
CASSLVMTYSPLHF
TGTGCCAGCAGCTTAGTGATGACGTATTCACCCCTCCACTTT
>TRBV29-1|-|many|TRBJ1-2
CSVGTSGATLSGYTF
TGCAGCGTTGGGACTTCAGGGGCGACTCTTTCCGGCTACACCTTC
>TRBV6-5|-|few|TRBJ2-1
CASSYSQGTNEQFF
TGTGCCAGCAGTTACTCGCAGGGGACGAATGAGCAGTTCTTC
>TRBV3-1|-|-|TRBJ2-1
CASSQEPHNEQFF
TGTGCCAGCAGCCAAGAACCCCACAATGAGCAGTTCTTC
>TRBV28|-|-|TRBJ2-7
CASSLVRGGEQYF
TGTGCCAGCAGTCTGGTGCGTGGTGGAGAGCAGTACTTC
>TRBV24-1|TRBD2|few|TRBJ2-1
CATSDGTSGGRDEQFF
TGTGCCACCAGTGACGGAACTAGCGGGGGGCGGGATGAGCAGTTCTTC
>TRBV29-1|-|many|TRBJ2-7
CSVEREGNEQYF
TGCAGCGTTGAACGCGAGGGGAATGAACAGTACTTC
>TRBV18|-|-|TRBJ2-4
CASSPTDKGLIQYF
TGTGCCAGCTCACCAACGGACAAGGGTTTGATTCAGTACTTC
>TRBV11-2|TRBD1|-|TRBJ2-2
CASSLGRTGGRTGELFF
TGTGCCAGCAGCTTAGGTCGGACAGGTGGAAGGACCGGGGAGCTGTTTTTT
>TRBV2|TRBD2|few|TRBJ2-7
CASSEEGLAGKPEQYF
TGTGCCAGCAGTGAAGAGGGACTAGCGGGAAAGCCCGAGCAGTACTTC
>TRBV29-1|TRBD1|-|TRBJ2-7
CSVVGGTGNSYEQYF
TGCAGCGTCGTAGGCGGGACAGGGAACTCCTACGAGCAGTACTTC
>TRBV6-1|TRBD1|many|TRBJ1-6
CASTYTGGNNSPLHF
TGTGCCAGCACCTATACAGGGGGCAATAATTCACCCCTCCACTTT
>TRBV7-2|TRBD1|few|TRBJ1-1
CASSLGTGGSSEAFF
TGTGCCAGCAGCTTAGGGACAGGGGGAAGTAGTGAAGCTTTCTTT
>TRBV5-6|-|many|TRBJ2-4
CASSLTNTLAKNIQYF
TGTGCCAGCAGCTTAACAAATACTCTAGCCAAAAACATTCAGTACTTC
>TRBV29-1|TRBD2|few|TRBJ2-1
CSAETSGFENEQFF
TGCAGCGCCGAAACTAGCGGGTTCGAGAATGAGCAGTTCTTC
>TRBV11-3|TRBD1|-|TRBJ2-4
CASSKDRDAIQYF
TGTGCCAGCAGCAAAGACAGGGATGCCATTCAGTACTTC
>TRBV27|-|many|TRBJ2-7
CASKRRSSYEQYF
TGTGCCAGCAAGCGCAGGTCCTCCTACGAGCAGTACTTC
>TRBV11-1|TRBD1|-|TRBJ2-1
CASSRRGQGTYNEQFF
TGTGCCAGCAGCCGGAGAGGACAGGGTACTTACAATGAGCAGTTCTTC
>TRBV30|-|-|TRBJ2-1
CAAALGEQFF
TGTGCCGCAGCCCTGGGGGAGCAGTTCTTC
>TRBV20-1|TRBD2|-|TRBJ2-1
CSASFVGGVYNEQFF
TGCAGTGCTAGTTTTGTGGGGGGGGTATACAATGAGCAGTTCTTC
>TRBV29-1|TRBD1|-|TRBJ1-6
CSVREGQYNSPLHF
TGCAGCGTAAGAGAGGGACAGTATAATTCACCCCTCCACTTT
>TRBV20-1|-|-|TRBJ2-3
CSAREGGRLNQPQYF
TGCAGTGCCCGTGAGGGTGGGCGCCTAAATCAGCCCCAGTATTTT
>TRBV20-1|TRBD1|-|TRBJ2-7
CSATSTGGSYEQYF
TGCAGTGCGACTTCGACAGGGGGCTCCTACGAGCAGTACTTC
>TRBV5-6|TRBD1|few|TRBJ2-2
CASSLRMGQRAGELFF
TGTGCCAGCAGCCTCCGAATGGGACAGAGGGCCGGGGAGCTGTTTTTT
>TRBV11-2|TRBD1|-|TRBJ2-7
CASSFQGAGSYEQYF
TGTGCCAGCAGCTTTCAGGGGGCCGGATCCTACGAGCAGTACTTC
>TRBV7-2|-|-|TRBJ2-1
CASSLIESYNEQFF
TGTGCCAGCAGCTTAATAGAGTCCTACAATGAGCAGTTCTTC
>TRBV7-2|-|few|TRBJ2-1
CASSWTEALHNEQFF
TGTGCCAGCAGCTGGACAGAGGCGCTTCACAATGAGCAGTTCTTC
>TRBV3-1|TRBD1|many|TRBJ1-6
CASRGQGVFPLHF
TGTGCCAGCAGGGGACAGGGTGTTTTTCCCCTCCACTTT